The 23 T cell receptor beta chains given below trace back to one sample, sequenced in a study of low-dose radiotherapy and immunotherapy resistance in tumors. First-strand cDNA relied on TRAV- and TRBV-specific primers spanning alpha and beta chains. The PCR that amplified TCRs ran for 20 cycles, relying on a constant-region primer and a V-primer adapter. Using its own MiXCR run on the reads, TCRdb lists one record per CDR3 protein. Of around 100,000 distinct CDR3 sequences detected, roughly 20% appear once; the ten largest clones hold approximately 4%. Time point specified: after trial treatment. The sample's treatment: LDRT plus nivolumab, ipilimumab, low-dose cyclophosphamide and aspirin (RACIN trial). The source was PBMCs, collected after low-dose radiotherapy plus immunotherapy. These receptors all come from a male donor with prostate cancer.

Many counts were recorded for this clonotype. The chain recombines TRBV27 with TRBJ2-7; D gene unclear. Germline V gene sequence: CDR1 MNHEY, CDR2 SMNVEV (reference sequence). Trimming cost V 4 bases and J 4 bases, with 11 bases left between them. The CDR3 covers 13 residues. CDR3 residues: CASSSPFLYEQYF. The CDR3 region has the DNA TGTGCCAGCAGTTCTCCGTTCCTATACGAGCAGTACTTC.

The CDR3 sequence is CASRLTSGGAGTQYF. CDR3 nucleotides: TGTGCCAGCAGACTAACTAGCGGGGGGGCAGGGACCCAGTACTTC. The J gene is TRBJ2-5, the V gene TRBV7-2; the match to TRBD2 covers 13 bases. Per germline, CDR1 SGHTA and CDR2 FQGNSA. The ends lost 6 bases at V and 7 bases at J; junction bases unmatched: 8. CDR3 length equals 15 residues.

The table lists this clonotype with a count of one. In nucleotides, the CDR3 is TGTGCCGGAAAGACAGGGGTTGGTTACGAGCAGTACTTC. Amino acid sequence: CAGKTGVGYEQYF. The V and J genes are TRBV2 and TRBJ2-7; 8 nucleotides match TRBD1. The CDR3 consists of 13 residues. CDR1 is SNHLY and CDR2 is FYNNEI in the germline V gene. Trimming took 11 bases from V and 4 from J; bases not matched to a gene: 10.

This clonotype was seen many times. The rearrangement joins TRBV7-3 to TRBJ2-1; 9 nucleotides align to TRBD2. This CDR3 comprises 15 residues. V lost 5 bases and J lost 9; bases outside the gene matches: 11. The germline V gene encodes CDR1 SGHTA and CDR2 FQGTGA. Here the CDR3 reads CASSPVVSGGGEQFF. The DNA of the CDR3 is TGTGCCAGCAGCCCGGTGGTTAGCGGGGGAGGTGAGCAGTTCTTC.

The sample holds many counts of this clonotype. J is TRBJ2-7 and V is TRBV12-3 or TRBV12-4, with TRBD2 as a possible D gene (6 bases). The CDR3 length is 13 residues. The V and J ends lost 6 bases and 5 bases respectively, with 14 bases between them. The DNA for the CDR3 is TGTGCCAGCAGGTCGACCGGGGGTGACGAGCAGTACTTC. It encodes CASRSTGGDEQYF.

The table lists this clonotype with many counts. The chain is built from TRBV4-1 and TRBJ2-5, with 9 positions matching TRBD1. The trim removed 0 bases at V and 4 bases at J, leaving 3 bases unmatched. The CDR3 sequence is 15 residues long. From germline, CDR1 is MGHRA and CDR2 YSYEKL. The CDR3, as DNA: TGCGCCAGCAGCCAAGATCAGACAGGGGGAGAGACCCAGTACTTC. This encodes CASSQDQTGGETQYF.

The genes are TRBV29-1 and TRBJ2-7, with 8 bases fitting TRBD1. The CDR3 sequence is 14 residues long. After removal of 2 bases from V and 5 bases from J, the junction contained 8 bases not matched to a gene. Germline loops: CDR1 SQVTM, CDR2 ANQGSEA. The CDR3 DNA reads TGCAGCGTTGAAAAGACAGGGGACTTCGACGAGCAGTACTTC. Protein product: CSVEKTGDFDEQYF.

The V call is TRBV7-2, the J call TRBJ2-1; 12 positions match TRBD2. The CDR3 sequence is 15 residues long. Looked up from germline, CDR1 is SGHTA and CDR2 is FQGNSA. Trimming removed 6 bases from V and 8 bases from J; junction bases left unmatched: 8. The CDR3 loop is CASRRGLAGNDEQFF. CDR3 DNA sequence: TGTGCCAGCAGACGAGGACTAGCGGGGAACGATGAGCAGTTCTTC.

A note on this clonotype: A far larger clone lies a single base away; this is likely a read error. This rearrangement joins TRBV10-2 to TRBJ2-2, with 8 bases matching TRBD2. Germline V gene lookup returns CDR1 WSHSY and CDR2 SAAADI. CDR3 size: 16 residues. Here the CDR3 reads CASSYFGGASTGELFF. As DNA, the CDR3 is TGTGCCAGCAGTTACTTCGGGGGGGCGAGCACCGGGGAGCTGTTTTTT.

Comments on this clonotype: A far bigger clonotype differs at one base, so this is likely a read error. This chain links TRBV13 with TRBJ2-2; 8 nucleotides align to TRBD1. Germline lookup yields CDR1 PRHDT and CDR2 FYEKMQ (reference sequence). The trim removed 7 bases at V and 7 bases at J, leaving 17 bases unmatched. The CDR3 has 17 residues. CDR3 region: CASTGGFNDGVIGELFF. The CDR3, as DNA: TGTGCCAGCACAGGGGGCTTCAACGACGGGGTGATCGGGGAGCTGTTTTTT. The full variable domain, with the rest looked up from reference TRBV13 and TRBJ2-2, is AAGVIQSPRHLIKEKRETATLKCYPIPRHDTVYWYQQGPGQDPQFLISFYEKMQSDKGSIPDRFSAQQFSDYHSELNMSSLELGDSALYFCASTGGFNDGVIGELFFGEGSRLTVL.

About this clonotype: A far larger clone lies a single base away; this is likely a read error. This chain connects TRBV6-1 to TRBJ2-1; TRBD1 agrees at 10 bases. J gave up 10 bases and V 7 bases, and 10 bases lay outside the gene matches. This CDR3 contains 14 residues. The V gene's germline CDR1 is MNHNS and CDR2 SASEGT. CDR3 nucleotide sequence: TGTGCCAGCACTTGGACAGGGGGAGTCTACGAGCAGTTCTTC. This translates into CASTWTGGVYEQFF.

The V call is TRBV10-2, the J call TRBJ1-2; 9 nucleotides match TRBD1. This CDR3 comprises 13 residues. V was pared by 8 bases and J by 6 bases, with 7 bases of the junction left unmatched. Germline CDR1 is WSHSY and CDR2 is SAAADI. The CDR3 sequence is CASHPGQGNGYTF. CDR3 sequence (DNA): TGCGCCAGCCACCCGGGACAGGGCAATGGCTACACCTTC.

This clonotype has at least ten counts. The chain is built from TRBV2 and TRBJ1-6; no clear D. Germline CDR1 reads SNHLY; CDR2 reads FYNNEI. The V end lost 5 bases, the J end lost 0 bases, and 17 bases lay between the germline ends. This CDR3 has 18 amino acids. CDR3 DNA: TGTGCCAGCAGTCCTGAGTTGTCCGCGGGCTCCTATAATTCACCCCTCCACTTT. It translates to CASSPELSAGSYNSPLHF.

This clonotype was recorded many times. The chain has TRBV12-3 or TRBV12-4 and TRBJ2-1; 8 bases line up with TRBD2. The CDR3 length is 18 residues. J gave up 6 bases and V 3 bases, and 16 bases lay outside the gene matches. The CDR3 spells CASSFGRPGGGLFNEQFF. CDR3 DNA sequence: TGTGCCAGCAGTTTTGGCCGCCCCGGCGGGGGGCTCTTCAATGAGCAGTTCTTC.

A word on this clonotype: Since a far larger clone is one base different, this is likely a read error. This sequence joins TRBV6-8 and TRBJ1-4; no firm D call. The germline V gene encodes CDR1 MNHGY and CDR2 SAAAGT. CDR3 length equals 12 residues. CDR3 nucleotide sequence: TGTGCCAACAGTACAAGGGTTGAAAAACTGTTTTTT. Encoded protein: CANSTRVEKLFF.

This clonotype has a count of ten or more. This chain joins TRBV3-1 and TRBJ2-1; D not certain. This CDR3 contains 12 residues. Germline V gene lookup returns CDR1 LGHDT and CDR2 YNNKEL (reference sequence). The ends were cut back, 0 bases at V and 10 bases at J, with 7 bases in the middle. This CDR3 reads CASSQDILEQFF. CDR3 nucleotide sequence: TGTGCCAGCAGCCAAGATATTCTGGAGCAGTTCTTC.

This clonotype occurred many times. V and J are TRBV11-2 and TRBJ2-2, with 7 bases matching TRBD2. The J segment lost 6 bases and the V segment lost 1 base, leaving 14 bases of the junction unmatched. There are 18 residues in the CDR3. In germline, CDR1 is SGHAT, CDR2 FQNNGV. CDR3 sequence (DNA): TGTGCCAGCAGCTTAGCCCCCTGGAGATTACGGGGGGCCGGGGAGCTGTTTTTT. Encoded protein: CASSLAPWRLRGAGELFF.

The chain carries TRBV25-1 and TRBJ2-7, with D perhaps matching TRBD1 (6 bases). CDR3 length: 14 amino acids. Looked up from germline, CDR1 is MGHDK and CDR2 is SYGVNS. V was shortened by 6 bases and J by 0 bases, with 12 bases between the two germline ends. This CDR3 reads CASSRTDLSYEQYF. The DNA for the CDR3 is TGTGCCAGCAGCAGGACAGACCTCTCCTACGAGCAGTACTTC.

This clonotype was detected ten times or more. This sequence joins TRBV18 and TRBJ2-7; no firm D call. Germline V gene lookup returns CDR1 KGHSH and CDR2 LQKENI. The V end was cut by 4 bases, the J end by 0 bases, with 7 bases between. This CDR3 comprises 13 residues. CDR3 amino acids: CASSRQSSYEQYF. In DNA, the CDR3 is TGTGCCAGCTCACGACAAAGCTCCTACGAGCAGTACTTC.

This clonotype was counted at least ten times. The CDR3 protein is CASGRGPYEQYF. CDR3 nucleotide sequence: TGTGCCAGTGGCAGGGGGCCCTACGAGCAGTACTTC. The J gene is TRBJ2-7, the V gene TRBV30; TRBD1 matches 8 bases. Germline CDR1 reads GTSNPN; CDR2 reads SVGIG (reference sequence). This CDR3 is built from 12 residues. After removal of 8 bases from V and 2 bases from J, the junction contained 5 bases not matched to a gene.

This clonotype has a count of ten or more. This chain uses TRBV18 with TRBJ1-1; D is unclear. The CDR3 totals 16 residues. Trimming took 0 bases from V and 0 from J, leaving 11 bases between them. Germline V lookup: CDR1 KGHSH, CDR2 LQKENI. The CDR3 loop reads CASSPPRGNMNTEAFF. The CDR3, as DNA: TGTGCCAGCTCACCACCGCGAGGGAACATGAACACTGAAGCTTTCTTT.

This clonotype is medium-sized. This rearrangement joins TRBV6-2 or TRBV6-3 to TRBJ1-2; D not certain. Germline assignment: CDR1 MNHEY and CDR2 SVGEGT. This CDR3 contains 12 residues. V lost 7 bases and J lost 0, with 6 bases in between. The DNA of the CDR3 is TGTGCCAGCAAGACAACTAACTATGGCTACACCTTC. Its protein is CASKTTNYGYTF.

This clonotype was seen repeatedly, ten times or more. The V and J genes are TRBV29-1 and TRBJ2-5; D unresolved. The CDR3 length is 11 residues. V was clipped by 6 bases and J by 4 bases, with 9 bases between them. The germline gives CDR1 SQVTM, CDR2 ANQGSEA. As DNA, the CDR3 is TGCAGCGTACCTACCCGAGAGACCCAGTACTTC. Protein sequence: CSVPTRETQYF.